Listed here are 14 T cell receptor beta chains from one sample, sequenced in a study of OX40 agonist ivuxolimab in advanced cancers. Clones were read by immunoSEQ multiplex PCR, and TCRdb kept only the in-frame ones, dropping some. Of about 22,000 clones listed, approximately 87% are singletons. This specimen was CD4+ or CD8+ T cells sorted from blood, taken in a trial of the OX40 agonist ivuxolimab. The receptors here all came from an adult with an advanced solid tumor such as melanoma, head and neck, liver or kidney cancer.

The chain employs TRBV15 and TRBJ1-4; 9 positions match TRBD1. CDR3 length: 17 residues. CDR1 and CDR2 from the germline V gene are LNHNV and YYDKDF (reference sequence). V was clipped by 4 bases and J by 7 bases; unmatched bases: 13. The CDR3 loop is CATSTPGQGPWSEKLFF. The CDR3 coding sequence is TGTGCCACCAGCACTCCGGGACAGGGTCCTTGGAGTGAAAAACTGTTTTTT.

The chain links TRBV9 to TRBJ2-2, with D perhaps being TRBD1 or TRBD2 (5 bases each). The CDR3 totals 17 residues. Germline V CDR1 and CDR2: SGDLS, YYNGEE. Trimming removed 4 bases at V and 6 bases at J, with 22 bases between. The chain's CDR3 is CASSSAGTWLGAGELFF. The CDR3 region has the DNA TGTGCCAGCAGCTCAGCCGGGACGTGGCTTGGCGCCGGGGAGCTGTTTTTT.

J is TRBJ2-7 and V is TRBV5-5; 12 bases match TRBD1. The CDR3 is 16 amino acids. The germline V gene has CDR1 SGHKS and CDR2 YYEKEE (reference sequence). V gave up 0 bases and J gave up 7 bases; unmatched junction bases: 8. DNA of the CDR3: TGTGCCAGCAGCTTGGGTCTGGGACAGGGGGCGTGGGAGCAGTACTTC. This translates into CASSLGLGQGAWEQYF.

V usage is TRBV4-1 and J usage is TRBJ2-7; TRBD1 is a possible D gene (5 bases). Germline loops: CDR1 MGHRA, CDR2 YSYEKL. The CDR3 sequence is 13 residues long. Trimming shortened V by 4 bases and J by 2 bases, and 9 bases separated the two germline ends. CDR3 protein: CASSLDITYEQYF. CDR3 in DNA: TGCGCCAGCAGCCTGGACATTACCTACGAGCAGTACTTC.

V usage is TRBV27 and J usage is TRBJ2-1; 8 bases map to TRBD2. CDR3 length: 12 residues. The V segment lost 6 bases and the J segment 10 bases; nucleotides outside the gene matches: 5. Per the germline V gene, CDR1 is MNHEY and CDR2 is SMNVEV (reference sequence). The CDR3 DNA follows: TGTGCCAGCAGCTGGACTAGCCGGGAGCAGTTCTTC. It yields the protein CASSWTSREQFF.

V and J are TRBV6-6 and TRBJ1-5, with a weak D call TRBD1 (5 bases). The CDR3 loop spans 13 amino acids. V was pared by 3 bases and J by 5 bases, with 8 bases between. Germline lookup yields CDR1 MNHNY and CDR2 SVGAGI (reference sequence). In nucleotides, the CDR3 is TGTGCCAGCAGTTATGTCAGGGATCAGCCCCAGCATTTT. Protein: CASSYVRDQPQHF.

The count of this clone is one. The J gene is TRBJ2-4, the V gene TRBV18; TRBD1 agrees at 9 bases. The junction had 5 bases not matched to a gene; V was cut back by 3 bases and J by 5 bases. Germline V gives CDR1 KGHSH, CDR2 LQKENI. This CDR3 has 15 amino acids. CDR3 protein: CASSPRQGEENIQYF. The CDR3 DNA is TGTGCCAGCTCACCCCGACAGGGGGAGGAAAACATTCAGTACTTC.

The V call is TRBV4-1, the J call TRBJ1-5, with D unresolved. CDR1 MGHRA and CDR2 YSYEKL come from the germline V gene. The ends were cut back, 3 bases at V and 1 base at J, with 7 bases in the middle. This CDR3 has 14 amino acids. The CDR3 nucleotides are TGCGCCAGCAGCCAGTTTTTGAGCAATCAGCCCCAGCATTTT. Protein: CASSQFLSNQPQHF.

The CDR3, as DNA: TGTGCCAGTAAGGGGACAGGGGCGAGCACTGAAGCTTTCTTT. Its protein is CASKGTGASTEAFF. The chain recombines TRBV19 with TRBJ1-1, with 10 bases fitting TRBD1. Germline CDR1 reads LNHDA; CDR2 reads SQIVND (reference sequence). This CDR3 is 14 amino acids long. V gave up 7 bases and J gave up 4 bases; unmatched junction bases: 6. Full variable domain (remainder filled in from reference TRBV19 and TRBJ1-1): DGGITQSPKYLFRKEGQNVTLSCEQNLNHDAMYWYRQDPGQGLRLIYYSQIVNDFQKGDIAEGYSVSREKKESFPLTVTSAQKNPTAFYLCASKGTGASTEAFFGQGTRLTVV.

The rearrangement joins TRBV28 to TRBJ1-1; D remains unclear. This CDR3 region has 15 residues. Trimming took 1 base from V and 2 from J, leaving 11 bases between them. Per the germline V gene, CDR1 is MDHEN and CDR2 is SYDVKM. The CDR3 region has the DNA TGTGCCAGCAGTTTATTGACGGAAACTAACACTGAAGCTTTCTTT. Translation: CASSLLTETNTEAFF.

This chain joins TRBV27 and TRBJ1-1, with D tentatively TRBD1 (5 bases). Germline loops: CDR1 MNHEY, CDR2 SMNVEV (reference sequence). V lost 5 bases, J lost 5 bases, and 18 bases lay in between. There are 15 residues in the CDR3. The CDR3 nucleotides are TGTGCCAGCAGTCTCTCAAGGGTCGGGGGAACTGAAGCTTTCTTT. Its translation: CASSLSRVGGTEAFF.

The CDR3 loop is CASSPGRVQPQHF. CDR3 sequence (DNA): TGTGCCAGCAGTCCCGGAAGGGTTCAGCCCCAGCATTTT. V usage is TRBV28 and J usage is TRBJ1-5; D not certain. Trimming took off 5 bases at V and 6 bases at J, with 11 bases between the two ends. The germline V gene has CDR1 MDHEN and CDR2 SYDVKM. This CDR3 contains 13 residues.

This sequence joins TRBV19 and TRBJ1-1; D call uncertain. Germline V gene data show CDR1 as LNHDA and CDR2 as SQIVND (reference sequence). V lost 10 bases and J 3 bases, leaving 24 bases between the germline ends. The CDR3 is 16 residues long. The CDR3 nucleotides read TGTGCCACCACAAACCGCCGTGTGGCATCACACACTGAAGCTTTCTTT. It specifies CATTNRRVASHTEAFF.

This clone has only one observation. The chain recombines TRBV28 with TRBJ2-7, with D perhaps TRBD1 or TRBD2 (6 bases each). Germline lookup yields CDR1 MDHEN and CDR2 SYDVKM. V lost 3 bases and J lost 3, with 12 bases in between. The CDR3 loop spans 14 amino acids. This CDR3 is CASSFSGANYEQYF. For the CDR3, the DNA is TGTGCCAGCAGTTTTTCGGGGGCTAACTACGAGCAGTACTTC. Full variable domain (outside the CDR3, taken from reference TRBV28 and TRBJ2-7): DVKVTQSSRYLVKRTGEKVFLECVQDMDHENMFWYRQDPGLGLRLIYFSYDVKMKEKGDIPEGYSVSREKKERFSLILESASTNQTSMYLCASSFSGANYEQYFGPGTRLTVT.